This entry concerns a single T cell receptor beta chain. Antigen specificity is unknown. Germline V gene lookup returns CDR1 SGDLS and CDR2 YYNGEE. Losses at the gene ends were 7 bases for V and 3 bases for J; bases not matched to a gene: 14. The CDR3 totals 18 residues. The PCR was carried out with 60 Vbeta primers and 13 Jbeta primers. Produced via immunoSEQ multiplex PCR; TCRdb's table is partial and in-frame only. The sample table sets out approximately 72,000 clones. This sample was taken from a study of cytomegalovirus exposure and HLA in healthy donors. Overall study findings and caveats: The number of N-insertions in an Asian-associated ancestry cluster was reportedly below the roughly 620-donor mean in a later analysis. Later on, an analysis found that several of the most significant clusters appeared to be linked to common viral pathogens, which included parvovirus B19. Most of the TCR beta V segments (in an earlier analysis) were productive either about 87% or about 30% of the time.

This clonotype was sampled from a woman in her thirties or forties in good health and CMV-seropositive. Sequencing was performed on PBMCs. This chain connects TRBV9 to TRBJ2-2, with TRBD2 identical over 11 bases. The CDR3 bases are TGTGCCAGCCCCCGCCGGCCGACTAGCGGGGACCACACCGGGGAGCTGTTTTTT. Residues: CASPRRPTSGDHTGELFF.